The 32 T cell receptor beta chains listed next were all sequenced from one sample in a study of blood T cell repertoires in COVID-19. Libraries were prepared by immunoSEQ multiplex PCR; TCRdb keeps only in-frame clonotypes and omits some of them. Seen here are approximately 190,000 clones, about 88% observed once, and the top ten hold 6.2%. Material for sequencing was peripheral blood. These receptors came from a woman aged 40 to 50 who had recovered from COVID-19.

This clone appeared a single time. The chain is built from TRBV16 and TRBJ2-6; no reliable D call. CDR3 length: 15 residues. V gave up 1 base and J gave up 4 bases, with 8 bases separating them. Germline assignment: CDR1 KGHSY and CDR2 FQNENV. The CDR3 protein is CASSQLALGANVLTF. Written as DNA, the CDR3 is TGTGCCAGCAGCCAATTAGCTTTGGGGGCCAACGTCCTGACTTTC.

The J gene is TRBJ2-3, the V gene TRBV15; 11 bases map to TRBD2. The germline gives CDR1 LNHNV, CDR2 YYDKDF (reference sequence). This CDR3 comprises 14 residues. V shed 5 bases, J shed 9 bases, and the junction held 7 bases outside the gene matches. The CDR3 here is CATSAGTSGLTQYF. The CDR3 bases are TGTGCCACCAGCGCCGGGACTAGCGGATTGACGCAGTATTTT.

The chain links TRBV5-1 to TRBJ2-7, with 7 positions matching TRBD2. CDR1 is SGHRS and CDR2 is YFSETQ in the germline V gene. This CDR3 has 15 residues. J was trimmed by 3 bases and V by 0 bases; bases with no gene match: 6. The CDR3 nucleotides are TGCGCCAGCAGCTTGGAGGCGGGAGCCAACTACGAGCAGTACTTC. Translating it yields CASSLEAGANYEQYF.

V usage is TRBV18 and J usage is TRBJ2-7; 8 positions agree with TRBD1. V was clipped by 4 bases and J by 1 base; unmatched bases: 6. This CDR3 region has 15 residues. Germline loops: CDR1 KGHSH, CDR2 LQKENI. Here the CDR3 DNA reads TGTGCCAGCTCACAAGGGACAGGTCAATCCTACGAGCAGTACTTC. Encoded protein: CASSQGTGQSYEQYF. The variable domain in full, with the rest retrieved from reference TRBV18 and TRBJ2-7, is NAGVMQNPRHLVRRRGQEARLRCSPMKGHSHVYWYRQLPEEGLKFMVYLQKENIIDESGMPKERFSAEFPKEGPSILRIQQVVRGDSAAYFCASSQGTGQSYEQYFGPGTRLTVT.

The CDR3 loop reads CATSRNLGGSYEQYF. CDR3 nucleotide sequence: TGTGCCACCAGCAGAAACTTGGGAGGATCCTACGAGCAGTACTTC. The rearrangement links TRBV15 to TRBJ2-7; TRBD2 might be the D (6 bases). V was trimmed by 2 bases and J by 1 base, leaving 12 bases between them. Germline values: CDR1 LNHNV, CDR2 YYDKDF (reference sequence). The length of the CDR3 is 15 residues.

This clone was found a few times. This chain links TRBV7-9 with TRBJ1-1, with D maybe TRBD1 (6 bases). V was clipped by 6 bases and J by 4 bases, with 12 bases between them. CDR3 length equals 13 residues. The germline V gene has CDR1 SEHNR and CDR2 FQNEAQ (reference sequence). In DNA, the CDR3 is TGTGCCAGCAGAGTACAGGGTCTCACTGAAGCTTTCTTT. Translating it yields CASRVQGLTEAFF.

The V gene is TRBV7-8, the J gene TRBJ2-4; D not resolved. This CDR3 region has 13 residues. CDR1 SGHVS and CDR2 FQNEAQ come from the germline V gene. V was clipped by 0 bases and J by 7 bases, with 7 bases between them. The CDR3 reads CASSLAGVNIQYF. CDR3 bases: TGTGCCAGCAGCTTAGCGGGCGTCAACATTCAGTACTTC.

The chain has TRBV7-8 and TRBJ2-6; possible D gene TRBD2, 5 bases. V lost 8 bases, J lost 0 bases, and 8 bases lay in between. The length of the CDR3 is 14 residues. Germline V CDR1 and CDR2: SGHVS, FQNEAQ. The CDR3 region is CASDRDSGANVLTF. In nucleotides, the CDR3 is TGTGCCAGCGACCGGGACTCTGGGGCCAACGTCCTGACTTTC.

This chain's CDR3 is CASSPGASASYEQYF. The CDR3 nucleotides are TGCGCCAGCAGCCCCGGGGCTAGCGCGTCCTACGAGCAGTACTTC. V gene TRBV4-1 combines with J gene TRBJ2-7; D is possibly TRBD2 (6 bases). This CDR3 has 15 residues. In germline, CDR1 is MGHRA, CDR2 YSYEKL. The V end was cut by 4 bases, the J end by 1 base, with 14 bases between.

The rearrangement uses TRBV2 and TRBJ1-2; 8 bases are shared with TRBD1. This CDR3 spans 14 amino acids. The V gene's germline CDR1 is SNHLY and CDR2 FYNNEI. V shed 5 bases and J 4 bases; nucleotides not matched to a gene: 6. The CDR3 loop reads CASSPQGARYGYTF. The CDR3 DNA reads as TGTGCCAGCAGTCCGCAGGGGGCGCGCTATGGCTACACCTTC.

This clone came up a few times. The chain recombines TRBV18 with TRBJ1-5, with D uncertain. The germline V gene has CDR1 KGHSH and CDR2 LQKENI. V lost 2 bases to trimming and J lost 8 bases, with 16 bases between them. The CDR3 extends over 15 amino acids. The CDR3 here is CASSPMMQAGEPQHF. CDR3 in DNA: TGTGCCAGCTCACCAATGATGCAGGCCGGCGAGCCCCAGCATTTT. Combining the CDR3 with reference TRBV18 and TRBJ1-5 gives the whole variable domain NAGVMQNPRHLVRRRGQEARLRCSPMKGHSHVYWYRQLPEEGLKFMVYLQKENIIDESGMPKERFSAEFPKEGPSILRIQQVVRGDSAAYFCASSPMMQAGEPQHFGDGTRLSIL.

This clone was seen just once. The DNA of the CDR3 is TGTGCCAGCTCACCTTGGGACAGCAGCTCTGGAAACACCATATATTTT. This translates into CASSPWDSSSGNTIYF. The V call is TRBV18, the J call TRBJ1-3, with 7 bases identical to TRBD1. Trimming cost V 3 bases and J 0 bases; bases outside gene matches: 5. Germline values: CDR1 KGHSH, CDR2 LQKENI. CDR3 length: 16 residues.

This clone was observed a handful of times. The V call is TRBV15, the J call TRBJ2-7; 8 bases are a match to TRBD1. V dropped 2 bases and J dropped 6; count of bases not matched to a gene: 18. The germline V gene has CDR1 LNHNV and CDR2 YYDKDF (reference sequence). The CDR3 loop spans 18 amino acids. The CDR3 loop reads CATSRYFVDRVTPPEQYF. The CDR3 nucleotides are TGTGCCACCAGCAGATACTTCGTGGACAGGGTTACCCCTCCCGAGCAGTACTTC.

The DNA of the CDR3 is TGTGCCAGCAGCCAGGACAGGGGGCTCGGCACAGATACGCAGTATTTT. It encodes CASSQDRGLGTDTQYF. The gene calls are TRBV3-1 (or the pseudogene TRBV3-2) and TRBJ2-3; 11 bases match TRBD1. This CDR3 contains 16 residues. V gave up 3 bases and J gave up 1 base; unmatched junction bases: 3. CDR1 LGHDT and CDR2 YNNKEL come from the germline V gene (reference sequence).

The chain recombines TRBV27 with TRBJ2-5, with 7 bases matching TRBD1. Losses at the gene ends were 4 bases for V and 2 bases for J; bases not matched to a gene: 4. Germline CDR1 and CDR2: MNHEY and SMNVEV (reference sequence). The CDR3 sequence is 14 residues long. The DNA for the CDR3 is TGTGCCAGCAGTTATCGACAGGGACAAGAGACCCAGTACTTC. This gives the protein CASSYRQGQETQYF.

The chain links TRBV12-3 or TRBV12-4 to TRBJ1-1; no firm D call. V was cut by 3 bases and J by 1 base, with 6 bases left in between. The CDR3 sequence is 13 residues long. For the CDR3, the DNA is TGTGCCAGCAGTTTGCGAAGGAACACTGAAGCTTTCTTT. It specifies CASSLRRNTEAFF.

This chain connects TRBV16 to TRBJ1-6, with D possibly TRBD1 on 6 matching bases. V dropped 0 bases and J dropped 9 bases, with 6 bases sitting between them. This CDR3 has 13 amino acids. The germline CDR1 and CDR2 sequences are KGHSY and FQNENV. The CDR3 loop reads CASSQSGASPLHF. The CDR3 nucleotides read TGTGCCAGCAGCCAATCGGGGGCTTCACCCCTCCACTTT.

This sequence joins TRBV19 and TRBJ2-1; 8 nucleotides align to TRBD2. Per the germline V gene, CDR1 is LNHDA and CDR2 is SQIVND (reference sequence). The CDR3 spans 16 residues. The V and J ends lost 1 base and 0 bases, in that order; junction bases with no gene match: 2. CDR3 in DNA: TGTGCCAGTAGTATAGGGGGGACTAGCTCCTACAATGAGCAGTTCTTC. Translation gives CASSIGGTSSYNEQFF. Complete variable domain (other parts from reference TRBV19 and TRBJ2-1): DGGITQSPKYLFRKEGQNVTLSCEQNLNHDAMYWYRQDPGQGLRLIYYSQIVNDFQKGDIAEGYSVSREKKESFPLTVTSAQKNPTAFYLCASSIGGTSSYNEQFFGPGTRLTVL.

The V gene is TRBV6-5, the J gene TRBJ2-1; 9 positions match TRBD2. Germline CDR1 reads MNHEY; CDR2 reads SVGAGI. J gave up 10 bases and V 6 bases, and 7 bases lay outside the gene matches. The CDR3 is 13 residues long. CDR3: CASRGPAGGEQFF. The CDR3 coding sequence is TGTGCCAGCAGGGGCCCAGCGGGAGGCGAGCAGTTCTTC.

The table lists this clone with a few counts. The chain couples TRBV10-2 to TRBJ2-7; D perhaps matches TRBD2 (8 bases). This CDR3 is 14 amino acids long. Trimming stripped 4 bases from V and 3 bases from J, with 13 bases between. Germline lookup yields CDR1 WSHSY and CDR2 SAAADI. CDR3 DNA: TGCGCCAGCAGTGCCGGGAGGGGGCTCTACGAGCAGTACTTC. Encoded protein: CASSAGRGLYEQYF.

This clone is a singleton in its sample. The CDR3 region is CASSLYDLNTEAFF. For the CDR3, the DNA is TGCGCCAGCAGCTTGTATGATCTAAACACTGAAGCTTTCTTT. The chain uses TRBV5-1 and TRBJ1-1; no firm D call. The CDR3 loop spans 14 amino acids. Germline values: CDR1 SGHRS, CDR2 YFSETQ. V was cut by 1 base and J by 2 bases, with 9 bases left in between. The full variable domain, in which reference TRBV5-1 and TRBJ1-1 provide the parts outside the CDR3, is KAGVTQTPRYLIKTRGQQVTLSCSPISGHRSVSWYQQTPGQGLQFLFEYFSETQRNKGNFPGRFSGRQFSNSRSEMNVSTLELGDSALYLCASSLYDLNTEAFFGQGTRLTVV.

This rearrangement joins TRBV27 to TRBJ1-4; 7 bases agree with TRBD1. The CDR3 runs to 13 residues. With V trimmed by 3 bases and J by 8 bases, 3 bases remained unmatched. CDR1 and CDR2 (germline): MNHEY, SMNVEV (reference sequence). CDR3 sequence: CASSLGDSEKLFF. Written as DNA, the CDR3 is TGTGCCAGCAGTTTGGGGGACAGCGAAAAACTGTTTTTT.

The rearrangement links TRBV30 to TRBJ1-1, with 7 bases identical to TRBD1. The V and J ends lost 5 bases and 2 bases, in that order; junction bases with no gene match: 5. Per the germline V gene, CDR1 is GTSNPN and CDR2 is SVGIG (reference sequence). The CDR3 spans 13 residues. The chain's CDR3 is CAWGGDRNTEAFF. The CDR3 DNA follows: TGTGCCTGGGGTGGGGACAGAAACACTGAAGCTTTCTTT.

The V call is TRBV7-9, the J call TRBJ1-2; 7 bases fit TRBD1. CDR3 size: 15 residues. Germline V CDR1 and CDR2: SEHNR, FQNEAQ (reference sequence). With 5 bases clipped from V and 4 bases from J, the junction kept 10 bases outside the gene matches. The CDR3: CASSIQGFGGYGYTF. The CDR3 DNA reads TGTGCCAGCAGCATACAGGGGTTCGGTGGCTATGGCTACACCTTC.

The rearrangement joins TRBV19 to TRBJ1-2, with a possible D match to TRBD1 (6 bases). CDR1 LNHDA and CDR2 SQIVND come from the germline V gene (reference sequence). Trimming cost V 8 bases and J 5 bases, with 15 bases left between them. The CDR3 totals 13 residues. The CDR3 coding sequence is TGTGCCAGTGCAGACCGGGACACTTATGGCTACACCTTC. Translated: CASADRDTYGYTF.

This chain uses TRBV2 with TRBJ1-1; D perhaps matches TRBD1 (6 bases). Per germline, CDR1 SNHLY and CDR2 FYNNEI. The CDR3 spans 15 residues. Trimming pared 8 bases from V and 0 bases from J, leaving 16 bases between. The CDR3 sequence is CASSLQGFMNTEAFF. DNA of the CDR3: TGTGCCAGCTCCTTACAGGGATTTATGAACACTGAAGCTTTCTTT.

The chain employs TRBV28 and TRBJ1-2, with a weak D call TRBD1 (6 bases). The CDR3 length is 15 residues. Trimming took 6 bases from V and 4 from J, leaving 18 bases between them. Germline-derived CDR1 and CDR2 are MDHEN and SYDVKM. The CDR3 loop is CASRSPGAPLYGYTF. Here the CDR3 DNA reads TGTGCCAGCAGATCTCCAGGGGCGCCCCTCTATGGCTACACCTTC.

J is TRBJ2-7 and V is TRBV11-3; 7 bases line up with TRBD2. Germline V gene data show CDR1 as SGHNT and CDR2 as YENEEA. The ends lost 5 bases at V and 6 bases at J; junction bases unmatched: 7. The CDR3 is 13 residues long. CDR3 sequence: CASSRGREGEQYF. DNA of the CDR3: TGTGCCAGCAGCCGGGGCAGGGAGGGCGAGCAGTACTTC. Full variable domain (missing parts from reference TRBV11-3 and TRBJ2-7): EAGVVQSPRYKIIEKKQPVAFWCNPISGHNTLYWYLQNLGQGPELLIRYENEEAVDDSQLPKDRFSAERLKGVDSTLKIQPAELGDSAVYLCASSRGREGEQYFGPGTRLTVT.

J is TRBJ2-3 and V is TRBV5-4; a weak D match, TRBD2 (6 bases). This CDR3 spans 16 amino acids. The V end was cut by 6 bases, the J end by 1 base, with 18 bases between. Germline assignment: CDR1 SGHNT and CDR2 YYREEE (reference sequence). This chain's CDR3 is CASIPPDRGGTDTQYF. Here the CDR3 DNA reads TGTGCCAGCATTCCCCCGGACCGCGGGGGCACAGATACGCAGTATTTT.

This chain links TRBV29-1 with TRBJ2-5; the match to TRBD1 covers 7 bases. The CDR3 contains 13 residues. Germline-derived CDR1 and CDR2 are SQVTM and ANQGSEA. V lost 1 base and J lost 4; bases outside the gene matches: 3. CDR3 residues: CSVEVDRRETQYF. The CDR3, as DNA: TGCAGCGTTGAAGTGGACAGGAGAGAGACCCAGTACTTC.

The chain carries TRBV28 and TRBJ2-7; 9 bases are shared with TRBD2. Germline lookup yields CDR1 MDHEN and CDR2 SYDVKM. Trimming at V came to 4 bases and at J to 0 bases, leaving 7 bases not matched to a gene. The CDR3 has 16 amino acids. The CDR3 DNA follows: TGTGCCAGCAGTTACCAACTAGCGGGTAACTCCTACGAGCAGTACTTC. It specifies CASSYQLAGNSYEQYF.

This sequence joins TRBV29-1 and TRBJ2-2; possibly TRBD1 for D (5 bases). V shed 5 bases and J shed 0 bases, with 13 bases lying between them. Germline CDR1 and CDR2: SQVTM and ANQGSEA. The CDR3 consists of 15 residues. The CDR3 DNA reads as TGCAGCGTTAATATGGCAGGGCCGAACACCGGGGAGCTGTTTTTT. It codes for CSVNMAGPNTGELFF.